The clone carrying this T cell receptor beta chain was counted between two and nine times. Its antigen is not identified. TCRdb recomputed calls from the reads with MiXCR, one row per CDR3 protein. The sample has 700,000 to 900,000 distinct CDR3 sequences; almost 30% are singletons. This entry comes from a study of T cell repertoires in cytomegalovirus infection. Findings of the study overall: Summed public TCR beta family frequency identified CMV carriers bearing the relevant HLA. The response measured ex vivo was dominated by TCR beta clonotypes (HLA-C-restricted and CMV-specific).

In germline, CDR1 is MGHRA, CDR2 YSYEKL. The CDR3 sequence is 15 residues long. V lost 4 bases, J lost 0 bases, and 6 bases stayed unmatched. V and J are TRBV4-1 and TRBJ2-7, with 7 bases matching TRBD1. This clonotype was obtained from a human donor in good health (CMV status not recorded). Some clones in this sample may be carry-over from other donors' samples. Source: cultured CD8+ T cells from PBMCs, taken from culture after CMV antigen stimulation. The CDR3 DNA reads as TGCGCCAGCAGCCTGGGGGACAGCAGCTCCTACGAGCAGTACTTC. It encodes CASSLGDSSSYEQYF.